The T cell receptor beta chain under discussion was sequenced for a study of shared clonotypes between healthy human individuals. Trimming cost V 0 bases and J 4 bases, with 14 bases left between them. The CDR3 spans 16 residues. CDR1 is MGHRA, CDR2 YSYEKL, per germline. This clone was found a few times. Using immunoSEQ multiplex PCR, the repertoire was profiled, and TCRdb retains in-frame clones only, with some absent. The sample records 950,000 to 1,300,000 clones, 75% being singletons. Sequenced sample: memory CD4+ T cells sorted from blood. Indicated subset: CD45RA-negative fraction. This TCR came from a man aged 18 to 30 in good health. This chain links TRBV4-1 with TRBJ2-3, with D hard to call. CDR3 bases: TGCGCCAGCAGCCAAGATCCGGCCAGGCGCCCAGATACGCAGTATTTT. Translated: CASSQDPARRPDTQYF.